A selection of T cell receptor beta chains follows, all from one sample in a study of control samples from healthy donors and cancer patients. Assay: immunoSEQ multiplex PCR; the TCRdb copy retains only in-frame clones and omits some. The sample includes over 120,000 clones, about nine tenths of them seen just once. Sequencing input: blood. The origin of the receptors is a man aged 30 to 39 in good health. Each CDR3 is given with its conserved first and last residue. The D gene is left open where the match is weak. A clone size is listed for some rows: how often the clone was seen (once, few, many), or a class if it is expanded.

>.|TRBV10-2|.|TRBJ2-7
TGCGCCAGCAGGCGGGAATACGAGCAGTACTTC
CASRREYEQYF
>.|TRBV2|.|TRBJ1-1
TGTGCCAGCAGACTGACAATTGGAAACACTGAAGCTTTCTTT
CASRLTIGNTEAFF
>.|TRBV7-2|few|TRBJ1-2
TGTGCCAGCAGCCCATCCGGGACAACGGGTGGCTACACCTTC
CASSPSGTTGGYTF
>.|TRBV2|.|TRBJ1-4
TGTGCCAGCAGTGATGGTAGACAGGATGCAACTAATGAAAAACTGTTTTTT
CASSDGRQDATNEKLFF
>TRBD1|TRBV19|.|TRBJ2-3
TGTGCCACCACACCGGGACAGGGGTGGGGTACGCAGTATTTT
CATTPGQGWGTQYF
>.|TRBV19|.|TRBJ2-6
TGTGCCAGTTCTCAACCCTCTGGGGCCAACGTCCTGACTTTC
CASSQPSGANVLTF
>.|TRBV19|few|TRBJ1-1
TGTGCCAGTAGTATAGGACAGGAATATGAAGCTTTCTTT
CASSIGQEYEAFF
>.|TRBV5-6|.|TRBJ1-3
TGTGCCAGCAGCTTGTACGAGGGGACCTCTGGAAACACCATATATTTT
CASSLYEGTSGNTIYF
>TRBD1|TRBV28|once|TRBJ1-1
TGTGCCAGCAAAAGCCAGGGGGACACTGAAGCTTTCTTT
CASKSQGDTEAFF
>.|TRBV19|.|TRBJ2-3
TGTGCCAGTAGTATGACCCCGGGACTGTTCACAGATACGCAGTATTTT
CASSMTPGLFTDTQYF
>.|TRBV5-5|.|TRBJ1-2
TGTGCCAGCAGCTCGGACAGTAACTATGGCTACACCTTC
CASSSDSNYGYTF
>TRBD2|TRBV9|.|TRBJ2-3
TGTGCCAGCAGCGTAGACGGGGGGGCCAGTTTGAGAGATACGCAGTATTTT
CASSVDGGASLRDTQYF
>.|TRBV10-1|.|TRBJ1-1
TGCGCCACCATGCAGACAGCGAACACTGAAGCTTTCTTT
CATMQTANTEAFF
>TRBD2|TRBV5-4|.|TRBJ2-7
TGTGCCAGCAGCTTGGTTGCGGGAGTAGCGGGGACCCTAGAGCAGTACTTC
CASSLVAGVAGTLEQYF
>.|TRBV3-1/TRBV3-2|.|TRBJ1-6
TGTGCCAGCAGCCACCCCCAAGCGACGGAAAGAACCAATTCACCCCTCCACTTT
CASSHPQATERTNSPLHF
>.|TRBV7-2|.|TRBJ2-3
TGTGCCAGCAGCTTATCCTCTGGCCGCACAGATACGCAGTATTTT
CASSLSSGRTDTQYF
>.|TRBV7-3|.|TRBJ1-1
TGTGCCAGCAGCTTAACGATGACGACTGAAGCTTTCTTT
CASSLTMTTEAFF
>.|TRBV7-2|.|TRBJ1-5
TGTGCCAGCAGCTTAGAAGGTAATAGCAATCAGCCCCAGCATTTT
CASSLEGNSNQPQHF
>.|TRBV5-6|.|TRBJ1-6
TGTGCCAGCAGCTTGGATCGATGGGGGAGCTCCTATAATTCACCCCTCCACTTT
CASSLDRWGSSYNSPLHF
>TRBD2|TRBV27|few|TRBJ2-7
TGTGCCAGCAGTTCGGGACTAGTATCGTACGAGCAGTACTTC
CASSSGLVSYEQYF
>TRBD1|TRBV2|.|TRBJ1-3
TGTGCCAGCAGTCGGGACAGGGTTGGAAACACCATATATTTT
CASSRDRVGNTIYF
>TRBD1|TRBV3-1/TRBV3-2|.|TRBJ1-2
TGTGCCAGCAGCCAAGTAAGGACAGGGGAAGATGGCTACACCTTC
CASSQVRTGEDGYTF
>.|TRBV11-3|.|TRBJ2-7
TGTGCCAGCAGCTTAGTTGGCGGGTCTTCTCAGCAGTACTTC
CASSLVGGSSQQYF
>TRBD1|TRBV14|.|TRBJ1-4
TGTGCCAGCAGCCAAAGAGACAGGGGTGAAAAACTGTTTTTT
CASSQRDRGEKLFF
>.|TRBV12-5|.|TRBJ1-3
TGTGCTAGTGGCCTCCTTGGCTCTGGAAACACCATATATTTT
CASGLLGSGNTIYF
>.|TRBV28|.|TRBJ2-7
TGTGCCAGCAGTCCTGGGGTTTACGAGCAGTACTTC
CASSPGVYEQYF
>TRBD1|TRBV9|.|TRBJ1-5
TGTGCCAGCAGCGAGGGACAGTTAAATCAGCCCCAGCATTTT
CASSEGQLNQPQHF
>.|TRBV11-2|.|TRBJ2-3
TGTGCCAGCAGCTCCCTAGGCCCCGGGGTAGTAGATACGCAGTATTTT
CASSSLGPGVVDTQYF
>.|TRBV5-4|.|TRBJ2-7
TGTGCCAGCAGCTTGGCAGCAGACTCCTACGAGCAGTACTTC
CASSLAADSYEQYF
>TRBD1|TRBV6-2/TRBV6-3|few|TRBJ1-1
TGTGCCAGCAGCGGTGACAGGGGAAACACTGAAGCTTTCTTT
CASSGDRGNTEAFF
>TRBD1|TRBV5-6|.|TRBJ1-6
TGTGCCAGCAGCTTGGCCGGGACAGGGAATTCACCCCTCCACTTT
CASSLAGTGNSPLHF
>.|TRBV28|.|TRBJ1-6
TGTGCCACACAGACGGTTTATAATTCACCCCTCCACTTT
CATQTVYNSPLHF
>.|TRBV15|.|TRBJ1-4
TGTGCCACCAGACTGATAGGGGCCCCTGGGAAACTGTTTTTT
CATRLIGAPGKLFF
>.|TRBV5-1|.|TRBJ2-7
TGCGCCAGCAGCTTGGGCAGGGGACACTCCTACGAGCAGTACTTC
CASSLGRGHSYEQYF
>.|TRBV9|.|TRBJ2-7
TGTGCCAGCAGCGTAGAGGGGGGGTCTGCCTACGAGCAGTACTTC
CASSVEGGSAYEQYF
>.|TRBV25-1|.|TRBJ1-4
TGTGCCAGCAGTGAATTGACGAAGGGGAGTGAAAAACTGTTTTTT
CASSELTKGSEKLFF
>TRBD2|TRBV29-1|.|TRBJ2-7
TGCAGCGTTGTGGGCGGGGGGACCTACGAGCAGTACTTC
CSVVGGGTYEQYF
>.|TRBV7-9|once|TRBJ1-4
TGTGCCAGCAGCGAAACCACACAGGGAACAACTAATGAAAAACTGTTTTTT
CASSETTQGTTNEKLFF
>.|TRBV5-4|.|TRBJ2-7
TGTGCCAGCAGCTTGGGGTCAGGGGAACCCGAGCAGTACTTC
CASSLGSGEPEQYF
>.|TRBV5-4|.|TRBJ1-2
TGTGCCAGCAGAGGCGGGGACACTTCGGGCTACACCTTC
CASRGGDTSGYTF
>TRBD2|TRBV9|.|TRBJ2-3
TGTGCCAGCAGCGTACGCCATTCCGGGACTAGGGCAGATACGCAGTATTTT
CASSVRHSGTRADTQYF
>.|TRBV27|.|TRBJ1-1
TGTGCCAGCAGTCCTCAGATGAACACTGAAGCTTTCTTT
CASSPQMNTEAFF
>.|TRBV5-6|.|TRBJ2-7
TGTGCCAGCAGCTTGGTAGCCAGGGTCTACGAGCAGTACTTC
CASSLVARVYEQYF
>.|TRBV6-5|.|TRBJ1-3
TGTGCCAGCTCAAAGGGAGTGTCAGGAGGAAACACCATATATTTT
CASSKGVSGGNTIYF
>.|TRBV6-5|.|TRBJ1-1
TGTGCCAGCATAGCGTCAGGGAGAACTGAAGCTTTCTTT
CASIASGRTEAFF
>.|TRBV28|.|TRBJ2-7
TGTGCCAGCAGTACAGGGCCTTTTGGGTACGAGCAGTACTTC
CASSTGPFGYEQYF
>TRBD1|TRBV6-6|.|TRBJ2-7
TGTGCCAGCACCCTTATGGGGGACAGGGGGCAGGACGAGCAGTACTTC
CASTLMGDRGQDEQYF
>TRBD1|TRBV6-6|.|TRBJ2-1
TGTGCCAGCAGTTTTCCGGGACAGGGCGGTATTGAGCAGTTCTTC
CASSFPGQGGIEQFF
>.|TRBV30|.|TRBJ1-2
TGTGCCTGGAGTGTAGGAGACGGGCGATCCTACACCTTC
CAWSVGDGRSYTF
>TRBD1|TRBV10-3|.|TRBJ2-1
TGTGCCATCAGTGAGGGGACAGGGGGTTACAATGAGCAGTTCTTC
CAISEGTGGYNEQFF
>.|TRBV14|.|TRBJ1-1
TGTGCCAGCAGCCAAGCTCACATGAACACTGAAGCTTTCTTT
CASSQAHMNTEAFF
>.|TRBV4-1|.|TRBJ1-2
TGCGCCAGCAGCCATGGATATGGCTACACCTTC
CASSHGYGYTF
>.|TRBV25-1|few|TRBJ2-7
TGTGCCAGCAGTGAAGGCGGGCGCTCCTACGAGCAGTACTTC
CASSEGGRSYEQYF
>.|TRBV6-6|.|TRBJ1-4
TGTGCCAGCAACAACAGGGTCCTCGCAACTAATGAAAAACTGTTTTTT
CASNNRVLATNEKLFF
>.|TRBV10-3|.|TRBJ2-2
TGTGCCATCACCATGACCCATACGAACACCGGGGAGCTGTTTTTT
CAITMTHTNTGELFF
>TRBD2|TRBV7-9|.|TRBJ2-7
TGTGCCCTGGGGGGGAGCGCATCGAACGAGCAGTACTTC
CALGGSASNEQYF
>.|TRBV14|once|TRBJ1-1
TGTGCCAGCAGCCAAGCAGGGCTGATAGCTGAAGCTTTCTTT
CASSQAGLIAEAFF
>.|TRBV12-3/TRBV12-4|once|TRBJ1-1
TGTGCCAGCAGCTATAGAGAGAACACTGAAGCTTTCTTT
CASSYRENTEAFF
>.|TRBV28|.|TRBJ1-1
TGTGCCAGCAGTTCGCCCCAAAGGGCTTTCTTT
CASSSPQRAFF
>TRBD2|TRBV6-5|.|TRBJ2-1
TGTGCCAGCAGGACTAGCGGGGGAAACAATGAGCAGTTCTTC
CASRTSGGNNEQFF